These 20 T cell receptor beta chains originate from one sample sequenced in a study of OX40 agonist ivuxolimab in advanced cancers. Produced via immunoSEQ multiplex PCR; TCRdb's table is partial and in-frame only. The sample has some 30,000 clones; around nine tenths are singletons. The sample consisted of CD4+ or CD8+ T cells sorted from blood, taken in a trial of the OX40 agonist ivuxolimab. The receptors were gathered from an adult with an advanced solid tumor such as melanoma, head and neck, liver or kidney cancer.

This clone appeared once. This chain uses TRBV7-3 with TRBJ2-7, with 9 nucleotides matching TRBD1. With 3 bases clipped from V and 3 bases from J, the junction kept 9 bases outside the gene matches. Germline lookup yields CDR1 SGHTA and CDR2 FQGTGA. The CDR3 consists of 16 residues. Written as DNA, the CDR3 is TGTGCCAGCAGCTTGTATGGACAGGGGACAATCTACGAGCAGTACTTC. Translation: CASSLYGQGTIYEQYF.

This chain connects TRBV28 to TRBJ1-2; D uncertain. In germline, CDR1 is MDHEN, CDR2 SYDVKM. The CDR3 has 12 amino acids. Trimming stripped 4 bases from V and 4 bases from J, with 7 bases between. DNA of the CDR3: TGTGCCAGCAGTTACGGCGCCTATGGCTACACCTTC. Its protein product is CASSYGAYGYTF.

This chain connects TRBV15 to TRBJ2-5, with a tentative D call TRBD2 (6 bases). The germline CDR1 and CDR2 sequences are LNHNV and YYDKDF (reference sequence). This CDR3 is 14 amino acids long. V was pared by 2 bases and J by 6 bases, with 13 bases between. This CDR3 reads CATSRSWREQTQYF. The CDR3 DNA sequence: TGTGCCACCAGCAGATCCTGGAGGGAGCAGACCCAGTACTTC. The full variable domain, with the rest looked up from reference TRBV15 and TRBJ2-5, is DAMVIQNPRYQVTQFGKPVTLSCSQTLNHNVMYWYQQKSSQAPKLLFHYYDKDFNNEADTPDNFQSRRPNTSFCFLDIRSPGLGDTAMYLCATSRSWREQTQYFGPGTRLLVL.

The table lists this clone with a few counts. The rearrangement links TRBV2 to TRBJ1-2, with D possibly matching TRBD1 (5 bases). The germline V gene has CDR1 SNHLY and CDR2 FYNNEI. Trimming removed 6 bases from V and 4 bases from J, with 21 bases in between. The CDR3 is made up of 16 amino acids. The CDR3 bases are TGTGCCAGCAGGGCCGGACGGGGGGGGAAAGTCTATGGCTACACCTTC. Translated, it gives CASRAGRGGKVYGYTF.

CDR3 bases: TGTGCCAGCAGTTCCGTCGTAGCGGGACCTGGCAATGAGCAGTTCTTC. It translates to CASSSVVAGPGNEQFF. V and J are TRBV6-6 and TRBJ2-1; 8 bases are a match to TRBD2. Germline V gene data show CDR1 as MNHNY and CDR2 as SVGAGI (reference sequence). CDR3 length: 16 amino acids. After removal of 4 bases from V and 6 bases from J, the junction contained 11 bases not matched to a gene.

Comments on this clone: The junction departs from germline at one end; a sequencing error may be responsible. V usage is TRBV6-5 and J usage is TRBJ1-1; D is uncertain. CDR1 is MNHEY, CDR2 SVGAGI, per germline. The CDR3 sequence is 12 residues long. The CDR3 nucleotides read TGTGCCAGCAGTTCCGGGAACACTGAAACTTTCTTT. Its protein is CASSSGNTETFF.

This clone was counted once. The chain links TRBV5-4 to TRBJ2-3; 13 nucleotides agree with TRBD2. The ends lost 4 bases at V and 0 bases at J; junction bases unmatched: 14. The germline gives CDR1 SGHNT, CDR2 YYREEE (reference sequence). This CDR3 has 20 amino acids. CDR3 residues: CASSPKTPGLAGPSTDTQYF. In DNA form, the CDR3 reads TGTGCCAGCAGCCCCAAAACTCCGGGACTAGCGGGACCCAGCACAGATACGCAGTATTTT.

This chain connects TRBV7-9 to TRBJ2-2; D might be TRBD1 or TRBD2, each matching 6 bases. This CDR3 spans 16 amino acids. CDR1 SEHNR and CDR2 FQNEAQ come from the germline V gene (reference sequence). V was cut by 1 base and J by 2 bases, with 11 bases left in between. Here the CDR3 DNA reads TGTGCCAGCAGCTTAGACCTGGGGGGCAACACCGGGGAGCTGTTTTTT. Encoded protein: CASSLDLGGNTGELFF.

The V call is TRBV9, the J call TRBJ2-3, with a possible D match to TRBD1 (6 bases). Germline V CDR1 and CDR2: SGDLS, YYNGEE. With 0 bases removed from V and 2 bases from J, the gap between germline ends came to 10 bases. CDR3 size: 15 residues. The CDR3 bases are TGTGCCAGCAGCGTAGAGGACAGCCTCACAGATACGCAGTATTTT. Protein product: CASSVEDSLTDTQYF.

The gene calls are TRBV5-4 and TRBJ2-5, with TRBD2 identical over 8 bases. CDR1 SGHNT and CDR2 YYREEE come from the germline V gene (reference sequence). V was pared by 2 bases and J by 1 base, with 4 bases of the junction left unmatched. This CDR3 contains 15 residues. CDR3 region: CASSFVAGPQETQYF. The CDR3 DNA follows: TGTGCCAGCAGCTTCGTAGCGGGGCCCCAAGAGACCCAGTACTTC.

The chain links TRBV27 to TRBJ2-7; 9 positions agree with TRBD1. Germline V lookup: CDR1 MNHEY, CDR2 SMNVEV (reference sequence). Unmatched junction bases numbered 8, after V lost 5 bases and J lost 6 bases. CDR3 length equals 14 residues. The CDR3 spells CASSLLDRGSEQYF. The DNA for the CDR3 is TGTGCCAGCAGTCTCCTCGACAGGGGGTCCGAGCAGTACTTC.

This chain joins TRBV27 and TRBJ2-1, with TRBD2 identical over 7 bases. J gave up 8 bases and V 4 bases, and 14 bases lay outside the gene matches. Germline V gene sequence: CDR1 MNHEY, CDR2 SMNVEV (reference sequence). CDR3 length equals 16 residues. This CDR3 is CASSSGRGRALYEQFF. The DNA of the CDR3 is TGTGCCAGCAGTTCAGGGAGAGGGAGGGCCCTCTATGAGCAGTTCTTC.

The chain recombines TRBV5-5 with TRBJ1-2; 9 nucleotides agree with TRBD1. The germline V gene encodes CDR1 SGHKS and CDR2 YYEKEE (reference sequence). V lost 4 bases, J lost 3 bases, and 7 bases stayed unmatched. The CDR3 runs 15 residues. In DNA form, the CDR3 reads TGTGCCAGCAGCCGCAACAGGGGGCAGGACTATGGCTACACCTTC. This translates into CASSRNRGQDYGYTF.

This clone appeared a single time. The chain has TRBV29-1 and TRBJ2-3; possibly TRBD2 for D (5 bases). Trimming left V 7 bases short and J 2 bases short, with 13 bases between. In germline, CDR1 is SQVTM, CDR2 ANQGSEA. This CDR3 spans 13 amino acids. In nucleotides, the CDR3 is TGCAGCGCTTTAGCGCCCTACACAGATACGCAGTATTTT. This gives the protein CSALAPYTDTQYF.

The gene calls are TRBV19 and TRBJ2-7; D might be TRBD2 (7 bases). Germline V CDR1 and CDR2: LNHDA, SQIVND (reference sequence). Trimming took 7 bases from V and 2 from J, leaving 15 bases between them. The CDR3 covers 14 residues. The CDR3 reads CASIMGGAPYEQYF. The CDR3 nucleotides read TGTGCCAGTATCATGGGGGGGGCCCCCTACGAGCAGTACTTC.

V usage is TRBV4-3 and J usage is TRBJ2-7, with 8 bases that match TRBD1. V lost 4 bases and J lost 5; bases outside the gene matches: 10. The CDR3 spans 15 residues. CDR1 LGHNA and CDR2 YSLEER come from the germline V gene. CDR3 DNA: TGCGCCAGCAGCCGGAACCAGGGGGCAAGTCACGAGCAGTACTTC. Translating it yields CASSRNQGASHEQYF.

The chain links TRBV5-1 to TRBJ1-1; D not certain. V was cut by 0 bases and J by 0 bases, with 6 bases left in between. The CDR3 has 14 residues. Germline V gene lookup returns CDR1 SGHRS and CDR2 YFSETQ. The chain's CDR3 is CASSLGHMNTEAFF. The CDR3 DNA sequence: TGCGCCAGCAGCTTGGGGCACATGAACACTGAAGCTTTCTTT.

As DNA, the CDR3 is TGTGCCAGCAGTGAAACGGCGGGAGGGCCCTACGAGCAGTACTTC. Its protein product is CASSETAGGPYEQYF. The chain recombines TRBV2 with TRBJ2-7, with TRBD2 matching 9 bases. Germline trimming cut 2 bases from V and 2 bases from J; bases unmatched to any gene: 4. The CDR3 consists of 15 residues. CDR1 is SNHLY and CDR2 is FYNNEI in the germline V gene.

The chain employs TRBV5-5 and TRBJ2-7; the D is unclear. The V and J ends lost 0 bases and 2 bases respectively, with 6 bases between them. CDR1 is SGHKS, CDR2 YYEKEE, per germline (reference sequence). CDR3 length: 13 residues. CDR3 amino acids: CASSLEGPYEQYV. The CDR3 DNA reads TGTGCCAGCAGCTTGGAAGGGCCCTACGAGCAGTACGTC.

This sequence joins TRBV9 and TRBJ2-5; TRBD2 agrees at 8 bases. Germline-derived CDR1 and CDR2 are SGDLS and YYNGEE. CDR3 size: 14 residues. The junction had 6 bases not matched to a gene; V was cut back by 3 bases and J by 5 bases. The CDR3 DNA follows: TGTGCCAGCAGCGCAGCGGGAGTGCTTGAGACCCAGTACTTC. This codes for CASSAAGVLETQYF.